One and the same sample provided the 7 T cell receptor beta chains below, sequenced in a study of a mutant IDH1 vaccine in newly diagnosed glioma. These TCRs' antigens remain unknown. Time point of the sample: week 5, during vaccination. Doses consisted of 300 ug of mutant IDH1 20-mer peptide each, paired with topical imiquimod. Assay: immunoSEQ multiplex PCR; the TCRdb copy retains only in-frame clones and omits some. The sample holds 45,000 to 60,000 clones, approximately 78% seen once. The sequencing here drew on PBMCs, taken from a glioma patient whose treatment included an IDH1 peptide vaccine. These receptors all come from a man aged 50 or older with glioma.

V gene TRBV27 combines with J gene TRBJ2-7; tentatively, D is TRBD1 (6 bases). In germline, CDR1 is MNHEY, CDR2 SMNVEV (reference sequence). V was pared by 4 bases and J by 11 bases, with 12 bases between. CDR3 length equals 11 residues. The CDR3 spells CASSSGSGEYF. The CDR3 DNA reads TGTGCCAGCAGTTCGGGATCAGGGGAGTACTTC.

The genes are TRBV5-6 and TRBJ2-3; 11 bases align to TRBD2. The CDR3 has 18 amino acids. The germline gives CDR1 SGHDT, CDR2 YYEEEE. After removal of 0 bases from V and 5 bases from J, the junction contained 11 bases not matched to a gene. CDR3 amino acids: CASSLEGVAGGTVDTQYF. The CDR3 bases are TGTGCCAGCAGCTTGGAGGGTGTAGCGGGGGGGACGGTAGATACGCAGTATTTT. Filled out from reference TRBV5-6 and TRBJ2-3, the complete variable domain reads DAGVTQSPTHLIKTRGQQVTLRCSPKSGHDTVSWYQQALGQGPQFIFQYYEEEERQRGNFPDRFSGHQFPNYSSELNVNALLLGDSALYLCASSLEGVAGGTVDTQYFGPGTRLTVL.

This clone was seen once. The chain has TRBV19 and TRBJ1-5; D possibly corresponds to TRBD1 (6 bases). The CDR3 is 14 residues long. Between the trimmed V and J ends, which lost 3 bases and 7 bases, there was a span of 13 bases. Germline loops: CDR1 LNHDA, CDR2 SQIVND (reference sequence). The CDR3 is CASSIMWGAQPQHF. The CDR3 DNA sequence: TGTGCCAGTAGTATTATGTGGGGGGCACAGCCCCAGCATTTT. The variable domain in full, completed from reference TRBV19 and TRBJ1-5, reads DGGITQSPKYLFRKEGQNVTLSCEQNLNHDAMYWYRQDPGQGLRLIYYSQIVNDFQKGDIAEGYSVSREKKESFPLTVTSAQKNPTAFYLCASSIMWGAQPQHFGDGTRLSIL.

This clone was recorded a few times. CDR3 nucleotide sequence: TGTGCCAGTATCGAGCGGAACACTGAAGCTTTCTTT. It specifies CASIERNTEAFF. V usage is TRBV19 and J usage is TRBJ1-1, with no clear D. The CDR3 has 12 residues. V shed 7 bases and J shed 1 base, with 7 bases lying between them. In germline, CDR1 is LNHDA, CDR2 SQIVND (reference sequence).

The gene calls are TRBV6-5 and TRBJ2-1; 8 bases are shared with TRBD2. J lost 6 bases, V lost 0 bases, and 1 base had no gene match. Germline V gene lookup returns CDR1 MNHEY and CDR2 SVGAGI. The CDR3 covers 14 residues. The CDR3 coding sequence is TGTGCCAGCAGTTACTCCCGGGGGGGCAATGAGCAGTTCTTC. Translation gives CASSYSRGGNEQFF.

The V call is TRBV27, the J call TRBJ1-5, with a weak D call TRBD1 (5 bases). This CDR3 is built from 14 residues. Germline loops: CDR1 MNHEY, CDR2 SMNVEV (reference sequence). Trimming removed 8 bases at V and 7 bases at J, with 18 bases between. Written as DNA, the CDR3 is TGTGCCAGCCGTATGGTTGGGGGAGGACAGCCCCAGCATTTT. Its protein is CASRMVGGGQPQHF.

The count of this clone is one. CDR3 DNA: TGTGCCACCAGCAGAGCGGGTCAGACGTATCTTGGGGCCAACGTCCTGACTTTC. It is translated as CATSRAGQTYLGANVLTF. The V gene is TRBV15, the J gene TRBJ2-6, with D unresolved. CDR3 length: 18 residues. CDR1 is LNHNV and CDR2 is YYDKDF in the germline V gene (reference sequence). V dropped 1 base and J dropped 3 bases, with 16 bases sitting between them.